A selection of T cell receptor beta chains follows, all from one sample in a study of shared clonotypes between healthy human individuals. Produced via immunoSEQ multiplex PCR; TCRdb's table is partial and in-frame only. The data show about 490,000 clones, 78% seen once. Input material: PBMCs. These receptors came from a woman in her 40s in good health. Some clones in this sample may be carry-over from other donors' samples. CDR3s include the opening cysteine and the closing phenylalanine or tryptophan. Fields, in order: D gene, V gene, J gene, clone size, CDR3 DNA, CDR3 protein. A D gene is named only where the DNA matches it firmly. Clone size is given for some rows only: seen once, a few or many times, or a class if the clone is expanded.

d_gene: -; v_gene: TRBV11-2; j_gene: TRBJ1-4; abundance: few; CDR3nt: TGTGCCAGCAGCTTAGATCCAGGGGCTTGGGAAAAACTGTTTTTT; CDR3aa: CASSLDPGAWEKLFF
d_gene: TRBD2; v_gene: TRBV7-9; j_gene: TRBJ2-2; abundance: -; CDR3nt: TGTGCCAGCAGCTTTTCCGGACTAGCGGTTGGAATAGCCGGGGAGCTGTTTTTT; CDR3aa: CASSFSGLAVGIAGELFF
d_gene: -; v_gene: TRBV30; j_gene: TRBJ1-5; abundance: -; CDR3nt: TGTGCCTGGAGTACGGGGCAGCTAGACAATCAGCCCCAGCACTTT; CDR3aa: CAWSTGQLDNQPQHF
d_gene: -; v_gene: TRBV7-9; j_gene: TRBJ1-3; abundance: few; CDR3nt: TGTGCCAGCAGCTTAGGGGGCTCTGGAAACACCATATATTTT; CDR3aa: CASSLGGSGNTIYF
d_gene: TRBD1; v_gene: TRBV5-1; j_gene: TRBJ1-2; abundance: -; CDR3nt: TGCGCCAGCAGCTTGGTGGGACAGTCCTATGGCTACACCTTC; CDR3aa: CASSLVGQSYGYTF
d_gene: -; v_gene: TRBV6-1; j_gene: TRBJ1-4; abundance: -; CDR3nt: TGTGCCAGCAGTGAGTTGGGACAACCTGAAAAACTGTTTTTT; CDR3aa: CASSELGQPEKLFF
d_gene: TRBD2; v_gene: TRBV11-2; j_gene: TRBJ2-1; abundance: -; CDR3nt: TGTGCCAGCAGCCCCCTAGCGGGAGGGCTTTGGTACAATGAGCAGTTCTTC; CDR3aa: CASSPLAGGLWYNEQFF
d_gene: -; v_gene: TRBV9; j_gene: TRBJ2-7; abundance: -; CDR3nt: TGTGCCAGCAGCGTAGTGGAGCCTCCCTACGAGCAGTACTTC; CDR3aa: CASSVVEPPYEQYF
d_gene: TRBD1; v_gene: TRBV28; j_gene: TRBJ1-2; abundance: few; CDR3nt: TGTGCCAGCAGTTCCGAAAAGGCGACAGGGGACTATGGCTACACCTTC; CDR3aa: CASSSEKATGDYGYTF
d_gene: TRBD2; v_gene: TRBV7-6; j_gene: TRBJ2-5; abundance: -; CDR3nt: TGTGCCAGCAGCTTAGGAGCGGGAGGGCCGGGAGAGACCCAGTACTTC; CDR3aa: CASSLGAGGPGETQYF
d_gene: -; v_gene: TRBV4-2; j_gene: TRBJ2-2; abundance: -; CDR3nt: TGTGCCAGCAGCCAAGGTACAGGGACCCCCAAGCCCGGGGAGCTGTTTTTT; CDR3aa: CASSQGTGTPKPGELFF
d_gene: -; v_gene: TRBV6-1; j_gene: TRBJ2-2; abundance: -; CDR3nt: TGTGCCAGCACTAGAACCGGGGAGCTGTTTTTT; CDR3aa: CASTRTGELFF
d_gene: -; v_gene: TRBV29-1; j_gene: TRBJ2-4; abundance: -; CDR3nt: TGCAGCGTTGAACCCCTCTTTTTC; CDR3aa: CSVEPLFF
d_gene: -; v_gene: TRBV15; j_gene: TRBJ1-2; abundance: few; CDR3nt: TGTGCCACCAGCAGAGAGGCCAGATACTATGGCTACACCTTC; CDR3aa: CATSREARYYGYTF
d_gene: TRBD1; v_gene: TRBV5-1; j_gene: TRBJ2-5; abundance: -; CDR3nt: TGCGCCAGCAGCTTAACAGGGGGCGGTTTACAAGAGACCCAGTACTTC; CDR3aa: CASSLTGGGLQETQYF
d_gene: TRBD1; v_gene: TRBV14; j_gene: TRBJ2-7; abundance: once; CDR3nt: TGTGCCAGCAGCCCCAGGACAGGACAACTAACCTACGAGCAGTACTTC; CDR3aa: CASSPRTGQLTYEQYF
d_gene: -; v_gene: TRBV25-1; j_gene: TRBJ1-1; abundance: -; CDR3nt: TGTGCCAGCAGTGAGGGACGGCGGGACACTGAAGCTTTCTTT; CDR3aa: CASSEGRRDTEAFF
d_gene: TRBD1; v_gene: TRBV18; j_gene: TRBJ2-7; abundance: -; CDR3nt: TGTGCCAGCGGAAAGGCCGGGACAGGCCCCTACGAGCAGTACTTC; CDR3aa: CASGKAGTGPYEQYF
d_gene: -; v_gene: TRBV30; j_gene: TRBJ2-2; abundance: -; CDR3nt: TGTGCCTGGAGTGACCCAGGCAGGGACACCGGGGAGCTGTTTTTT; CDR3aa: CAWSDPGRDTGELFF
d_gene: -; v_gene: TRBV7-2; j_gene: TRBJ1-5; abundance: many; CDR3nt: TGTGCCAGCAGCTTATTGGGGGGGGGCAATCAGCCCCAGCATTTT; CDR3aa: CASSLLGGGNQPQHF
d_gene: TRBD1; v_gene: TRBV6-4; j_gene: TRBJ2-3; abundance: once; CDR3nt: TGTGCCAGTCAACGGGACAGCAACACAGATACGCAGTATTTT; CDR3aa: CASQRDSNTDTQYF
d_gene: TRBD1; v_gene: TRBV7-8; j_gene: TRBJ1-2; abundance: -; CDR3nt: TGTGCCAGCAGCTTACCCGCCGGGACAGCATATGGCTACACCTTC; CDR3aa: CASSLPAGTAYGYTF
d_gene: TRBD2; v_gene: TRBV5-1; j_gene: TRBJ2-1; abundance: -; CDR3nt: TGCGCCAGCAGCCCGGGGACTAGCGGGAGTCGTGAGCAGTTCTTC; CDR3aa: CASSPGTSGSREQFF
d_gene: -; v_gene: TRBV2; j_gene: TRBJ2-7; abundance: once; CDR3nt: TGTGCCAGCAGTATTCAGGGGGAGCAGTACTTC; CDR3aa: CASSIQGEQYF
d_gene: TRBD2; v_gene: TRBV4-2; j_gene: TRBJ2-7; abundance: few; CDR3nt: TGTGCCAGCAGCCAAGGGCTAGCGGGAGTATACGAGCAGTACTTC; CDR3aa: CASSQGLAGVYEQYF
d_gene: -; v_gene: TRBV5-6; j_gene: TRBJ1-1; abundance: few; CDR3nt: TGTGCCAGCAGCGCCATATTGAACACTGAAGCTTTCTTT; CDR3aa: CASSAILNTEAFF
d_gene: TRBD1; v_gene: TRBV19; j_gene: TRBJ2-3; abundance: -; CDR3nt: TGTGCCAGTACCGGGACAGGGGGGGACACAGATACGCAGTATTTT; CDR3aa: CASTGTGGDTDTQYF
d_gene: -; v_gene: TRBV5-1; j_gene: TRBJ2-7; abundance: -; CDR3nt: TGCGCCAGCAGCTTGGATGTGGGAACCCACTACGAGCAGTACTTC; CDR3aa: CASSLDVGTHYEQYF
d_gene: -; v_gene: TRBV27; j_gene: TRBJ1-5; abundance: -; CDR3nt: TGTGCCAGCAGTCTCGGGGTTCTTCAGCCCCAGCATTTT; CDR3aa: CASSLGVLQPQHF
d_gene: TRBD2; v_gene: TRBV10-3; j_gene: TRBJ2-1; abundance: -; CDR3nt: TGTGCCATCAGTGAGGGGACTAGCGGGAGCGGTGAGCAGTTCTTC; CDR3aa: CAISEGTSGSGEQFF